The clone carrying this T cell receptor beta chain was seen once. This sample was taken from a study of T cell changes during pregnancy in multiple sclerosis. Sequenced by immunoSEQ multiplex PCR; TCRdb stores in-frame clones only, minus some. The sample consists of more than 50,000 clones, roughly 90% of them appearing once. Trimming took off 5 bases at V and 4 bases at J, with 12 bases between the two ends. In germline, CDR1 is SGHTA, CDR2 FQGTGA. The CDR3 contains 14 residues. The rearrangement joins TRBV7-3 to TRBJ1-3; D ambiguous. The TCR was taken from a female donor with multiple sclerosis, enrolled in a pregnancy study. Sequencing used peripheral blood, obtained before pregnancy. The CDR3 is CASSPSGAGNTIYF. CDR3 bases: TGTGCCAGCAGCCCCTCCGGTGCCGGAAACACCATATATTTT.